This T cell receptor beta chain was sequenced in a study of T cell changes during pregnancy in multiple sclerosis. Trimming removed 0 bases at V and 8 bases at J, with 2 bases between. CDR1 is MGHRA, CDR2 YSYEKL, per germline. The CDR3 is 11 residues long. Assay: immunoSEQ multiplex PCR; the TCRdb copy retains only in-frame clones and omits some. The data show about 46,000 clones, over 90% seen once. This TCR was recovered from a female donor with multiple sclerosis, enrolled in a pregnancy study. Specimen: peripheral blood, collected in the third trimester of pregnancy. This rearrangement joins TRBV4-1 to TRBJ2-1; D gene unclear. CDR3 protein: CASSQDDEQFF. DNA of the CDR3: TGCGCCAGCAGCCAAGACGATGAGCAGTTCTTC.